The rows below give T cell receptor beta chains drawn from one sample of a study of T cell responses to AZD1222 COVID-19 vaccine. Method: immunoSEQ multiplex PCR; TCRdb's copy keeps in-frame clones and lacks some. Here the sample spans around 88,000 clones, approximately 87% being singletons. The starting material was peripheral blood, obtained on day 0 of AZD1222 vaccination. These receptors all stem from an adult in good health. Each CDR3 is given with its conserved first and last residue. Fields, in order: clone size, D gene, V gene, J gene, CDR3 protein, CDR3 DNA. A D gene is named only where the DNA matches it firmly. Clone size is stated in some rows and not others, as once, few, many or a class when expanded.

clone size: NA; D gene: NA; V gene: TRBV19; J gene: TRBJ2-2; CDR3 protein: CASSTTGGQNTGELFF; CDR3 DNA: TGTGCCAGTAGTACCACCGGGGGACAGAACACCGGGGAGCTGTTTTTT
clone size: NA; D gene: NA; V gene: TRBV5-4; J gene: TRBJ2-7; CDR3 protein: CASSPGGHFAEGEQYF; CDR3 DNA: TGTGCCAGCAGCCCGGGCGGGCACTTCGCGGAGGGAGAGCAGTACTTC
clone size: NA; D gene: NA; V gene: TRBV7-3; J gene: TRBJ1-1; CDR3 protein: CASGNSREAFF; CDR3 DNA: TGTGCCTCCGGGAACAGCCGTGAAGCTTTCTTT
clone size: once; D gene: TRBD2; V gene: TRBV6-4; J gene: TRBJ2-1; CDR3 protein: CASSPSGDNEQFF; CDR3 DNA: TGTGCCAGCAGTCCTAGCGGGGACAATGAGCAGTTCTTC
clone size: NA; D gene: TRBD1; V gene: TRBV3-1/TRBV3-2; J gene: TRBJ1-1; CDR3 protein: CASSRTGRSTEAFF; CDR3 DNA: TGTGCCAGCAGCCGGACAGGGCGAAGCACTGAAGCTTTCTTT
clone size: NA; D gene: NA; V gene: TRBV5-1; J gene: TRBJ2-2; CDR3 protein: CASSLEGLNTGELFF; CDR3 DNA: TGCGCCAGCAGCTTAGAAGGGCTCAACACCGGGGAGCTGTTTTTT
clone size: NA; D gene: NA; V gene: TRBV6-5; J gene: TRBJ2-7; CDR3 protein: CASSRDRGGSYEQYF; CDR3 DNA: TGTGCCAGCAGCCGCGACAGGGGAGGGTCCTACGAGCAGTACTTC
clone size: NA; D gene: NA; V gene: TRBV7-2; J gene: TRBJ2-7; CDR3 protein: CASSPGSYHEQYF; CDR3 DNA: TGTGCCAGCAGCCCCGGTTCATACCACGAGCAGTACTTC
clone size: NA; D gene: NA; V gene: TRBV7-9; J gene: TRBJ2-7; CDR3 protein: CASNPGGGYEQYF; CDR3 DNA: TGTGCCAGCAACCCCGGGGGAGGATACGAGCAGTACTTC
clone size: NA; D gene: TRBD2; V gene: TRBV7-9; J gene: TRBJ2-3; CDR3 protein: CASSLSSGASTDTQYF; CDR3 DNA: TGTGCCAGCAGCTTATCTAGCGGGGCTAGCACAGATACGCAGTATTTT
clone size: NA; D gene: NA; V gene: TRBV7-9; J gene: TRBJ1-1; CDR3 protein: CASSLTMEGIAFF; CDR3 DNA: TGTGCCAGCAGCTTAACAATGGAGGGGATAGCTTTCTTT
clone size: NA; D gene: NA; V gene: TRBV7-3; J gene: TRBJ2-3; CDR3 protein: CASSLGSGAPSDTQYF; CDR3 DNA: TGTGCCAGCAGCTTAGGGAGCGGAGCCCCCTCCGATACGCAGTATTTT
clone size: NA; D gene: TRBD1; V gene: TRBV29-1; J gene: TRBJ1-3; CDR3 protein: CSVEDRVKRNTIYF; CDR3 DNA: TGCAGCGTTGAGGACAGGGTGAAGAGAAACACCATATATTTT
clone size: NA; D gene: NA; V gene: TRBV6-5; J gene: TRBJ2-1; CDR3 protein: CASTSGLGQFF; CDR3 DNA: TGTGCCAGCACTTCAGGGTTAGGTCAGTTCTTC
clone size: NA; D gene: NA; V gene: TRBV7-3; J gene: TRBJ2-1; CDR3 protein: CASSPDAYNEQFF; CDR3 DNA: TGTGCCAGCAGCCCCGACGCATACAATGAGCAGTTCTTC
clone size: NA; D gene: NA; V gene: TRBV7-8; J gene: TRBJ1-5; CDR3 protein: CASSLVKGVGQPQHF; CDR3 DNA: TGTGCCAGCAGCTTAGTTAAGGGGGTAGGTCAGCCCCAGCATTTT
clone size: NA; D gene: NA; V gene: TRBV7-2; J gene: TRBJ2-1; CDR3 protein: CASSLGGAGEQFF; CDR3 DNA: TGTGCCAGCAGCTTGGGTGGGGCGGGGGAGCAGTTCTTC
clone size: NA; D gene: NA; V gene: TRBV24-1; J gene: TRBJ2-3; CDR3 protein: CATSDGINTQYF; CDR3 DNA: TGTGCCACCAGTGATGGAATAAATACGCAGTATTTT
clone size: NA; D gene: NA; V gene: TRBV6-5; J gene: TRBJ1-1; CDR3 protein: CASSLERGNTEAFF; CDR3 DNA: TGTGCCAGCAGTTTAGAACGGGGGAACACTGAAGCTTTCTTT
clone size: NA; D gene: TRBD1; V gene: TRBV5-6; J gene: TRBJ2-2; CDR3 protein: CASSEDRGRVTGELFF; CDR3 DNA: TGTGCCAGCAGCGAGGACAGGGGGCGCGTCACCGGGGAGCTGTTTTTT
clone size: NA; D gene: TRBD1; V gene: TRBV30; J gene: TRBJ1-5; CDR3 protein: CAWSGKTGAEFNQPQHF; CDR3 DNA: TGTGCCTGGAGTGGGAAGACAGGGGCAGAATTCAATCAGCCCCAGCATTTT
clone size: NA; D gene: TRBD2; V gene: TRBV18; J gene: TRBJ2-7; CDR3 protein: CASSPSGSGNSYEQYF; CDR3 DNA: TGTGCCAGCTCACCTTCTGGGAGCGGGAACTCCTACGAGCAGTACTTC
clone size: NA; D gene: NA; V gene: TRBV5-1; J gene: TRBJ1-4; CDR3 protein: CASSKGTGPTNEKLFF; CDR3 DNA: TGCGCCAGCAGCAAAGGGACGGGCCCAACTAATGAAAAACTGTTTTTT
clone size: NA; D gene: NA; V gene: TRBV5-1; J gene: TRBJ2-3; CDR3 protein: CASSLAMGDTQYF; CDR3 DNA: TGCGCCAGCAGCTTGGCGATGGGAGATACGCAGTATTTT
clone size: few; D gene: NA; V gene: TRBV29-1; J gene: TRBJ1-1; CDR3 protein: CSGRIGMNTEAFF; CDR3 DNA: TGCAGCGGCCGAATTGGGATGAACACTGAAGCTTTCTTT
clone size: NA; D gene: TRBD2; V gene: TRBV5-1; J gene: TRBJ2-7; CDR3 protein: CASSAGGSYEQYF; CDR3 DNA: TGCGCCAGCAGTGCGGGGGGCTCCTACGAGCAGTACTTC
clone size: NA; D gene: NA; V gene: TRBV19; J gene: TRBJ1-5; CDR3 protein: CASRIGTAWPQHF; CDR3 DNA: TGTGCCAGTAGAATAGGGACCGCCTGGCCCCAGCATTTT
clone size: NA; D gene: TRBD1; V gene: TRBV7-2; J gene: TRBJ1-1; CDR3 protein: CASSLTGGGTEAFF; CDR3 DNA: TGTGCCAGCAGCCTCACAGGGGGGGGCACTGAAGCTTTCTTT
clone size: NA; D gene: NA; V gene: TRBV5-5; J gene: TRBJ1-5; CDR3 protein: CASSLPNQPQHF; CDR3 DNA: TGTGCCAGCAGCTTGCCCAATCAGCCCCAGCATTTT
clone size: few; D gene: NA; V gene: TRBV5-5; J gene: TRBJ1-1; CDR3 protein: CASSFEGKNTEAFF; CDR3 DNA: TGTGCCAGCAGCTTCGAAGGAAAGAACACTGAAGCTTTCTTT
clone size: NA; D gene: NA; V gene: TRBV4-1; J gene: TRBJ2-2; CDR3 protein: CASTIVGINTGELFF; CDR3 DNA: TGCGCCAGCACCATAGTTGGGATCAACACCGGGGAGCTGTTTTTT
clone size: NA; D gene: NA; V gene: TRBV28; J gene: TRBJ1-1; CDR3 protein: CASSLRGVRTEAFF; CDR3 DNA: TGTGCCAGCAGTTTAAGGGGGGTGAGGACTGAAGCTTTCTTT
clone size: NA; D gene: NA; V gene: TRBV19; J gene: TRBJ2-7; CDR3 protein: CASSMSRDTYEQYF; CDR3 DNA: TGTGCCAGTAGTATGTCCCGGGACACCTACGAGCAGTACTTC
clone size: NA; D gene: TRBD1; V gene: TRBV6-5; J gene: TRBJ2-7; CDR3 protein: CASSNQGQGVYEQYF; CDR3 DNA: TGTGCCAGCAGTAATCAGGGACAGGGGGTCTACGAGCAGTACTTC
clone size: NA; D gene: NA; V gene: TRBV4-1; J gene: TRBJ2-2; CDR3 protein: CASSQLARNTGELFF; CDR3 DNA: TGCGCCAGCAGCCAGCTTGCCAGAAACACCGGGGAGCTGTTTTTT
clone size: NA; D gene: NA; V gene: TRBV19; J gene: TRBJ2-5; CDR3 protein: CASSIDGGETQYF; CDR3 DNA: TGTGCCAGTAGTATAGATGGGGGAGAGACCCAGTACTTC
clone size: once; D gene: TRBD1; V gene: TRBV28; J gene: TRBJ1-2; CDR3 protein: CASSLERGPGPYGYTF; CDR3 DNA: TGTGCCAGCAGTTTAGAGAGGGGGCCCGGTCCCTATGGCTACACCTTC
clone size: NA; D gene: NA; V gene: TRBV4-1; J gene: TRBJ2-5; CDR3 protein: CASSQDSIWQGEETQYF; CDR3 DNA: TGCGCCAGCAGCCAAGATTCTATTTGGCAGGGCGAAGAGACCCAGTACTTC
clone size: NA; D gene: TRBD1; V gene: TRBV28; J gene: TRBJ1-1; CDR3 protein: CASNLTGGTGEAFF; CDR3 DNA: TGTGCCAGCAACCTGACAGGGGGAACCGGTGAAGCTTTCTTT
clone size: NA; D gene: NA; V gene: TRBV5-1; J gene: TRBJ2-7; CDR3 protein: CASSLEGKKVDEQYF; CDR3 DNA: TGCGCCAGCAGCTTGGAGGGAAAGAAGGTCGACGAGCAGTACTTC
clone size: few; D gene: TRBD1; V gene: TRBV28; J gene: TRBJ1-5; CDR3 protein: CASTMTGVVGNQPQHF; CDR3 DNA: TGTGCCAGCACCATGACAGGGGTTGTGGGCAATCAGCCCCAGCATTTT
clone size: once; D gene: TRBD2; V gene: TRBV7-8; J gene: TRBJ2-3; CDR3 protein: CASSLALAGTDTQYF; CDR3 DNA: TGTGCCAGCAGCTTAGCCCTAGCGGGAACAGATACGCAGTATTTT
clone size: NA; D gene: TRBD1; V gene: TRBV11-3; J gene: TRBJ2-7; CDR3 protein: CASSFGQGLLDEQYF; CDR3 DNA: TGTGCCAGCAGCTTCGGACAGGGTCTTCTCGACGAGCAGTACTTC
clone size: NA; D gene: TRBD1; V gene: TRBV11-2; J gene: TRBJ1-2; CDR3 protein: CASSLDRDRELYGYTF; CDR3 DNA: TGTGCCAGCAGCTTAGACCGGGACAGGGAATTATATGGCTACACCTTC
clone size: NA; D gene: NA; V gene: TRBV12-5; J gene: TRBJ2-1; CDR3 protein: CASGLADNHPTMEQFF; CDR3 DNA: TGTGCTAGTGGTTTGGCGGACAACCATCCTACAATGGAGCAGTTCTTC
clone size: NA; D gene: TRBD2; V gene: TRBV5-4; J gene: TRBJ2-3; CDR3 protein: CASSSKILAGGSVTQYF; CDR3 DNA: TGTGCCAGCAGCTCCAAGATTCTAGCGGGGGGATCGGTTACGCAGTATTTT
clone size: NA; D gene: TRBD1; V gene: TRBV6-6; J gene: TRBJ2-1; CDR3 protein: CASSRDRVYNEQFF; CDR3 DNA: TGTGCCAGCAGTCGGGACAGGGTTTACAATGAGCAGTTCTTC
clone size: NA; D gene: NA; V gene: TRBV3-1/TRBV3-2; J gene: TRBJ1-2; CDR3 protein: CASSQDSYGYTF; CDR3 DNA: TGTGCCAGCAGCCAAGACAGTTATGGCTACACCTTC
clone size: NA; D gene: NA; V gene: TRBV9; J gene: TRBJ1-1; CDR3 protein: CASSVSVNTEAFF; CDR3 DNA: TGTGCCAGCAGCGTATCAGTGAACACTGAAGCTTTCTTT
clone size: NA; D gene: NA; V gene: TRBV27; J gene: TRBJ1-2; CDR3 protein: CASSPQGNYGYTF; CDR3 DNA: TGTGCCAGCAGTCCGCAGGGGAACTATGGCTACACCTTC
clone size: once; D gene: NA; V gene: TRBV10-3; J gene: TRBJ2-2; CDR3 protein: CAIRAWDANTGELFF; CDR3 DNA: TGTGCCATCAGGGCATGGGACGCGAACACCGGGGAGCTGTTTTTT